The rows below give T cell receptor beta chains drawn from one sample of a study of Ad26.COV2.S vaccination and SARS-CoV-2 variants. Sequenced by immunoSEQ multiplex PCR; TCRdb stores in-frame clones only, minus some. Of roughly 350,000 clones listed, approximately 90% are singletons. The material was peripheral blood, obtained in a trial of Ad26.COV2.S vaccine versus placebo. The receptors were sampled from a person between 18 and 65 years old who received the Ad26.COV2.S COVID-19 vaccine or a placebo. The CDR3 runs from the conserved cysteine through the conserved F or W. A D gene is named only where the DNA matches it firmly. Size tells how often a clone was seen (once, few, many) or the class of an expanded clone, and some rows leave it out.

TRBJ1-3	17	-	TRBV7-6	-	TGTGCCAGCAGCTTAGCGTGGACTCAGGGGTCTGGAAACACCATATATTTT	CASSLAWTQGSGNTIYF
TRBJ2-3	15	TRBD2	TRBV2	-	TGTGCCAGCAGTGAAAGGACTAGCGAAGCAGATACGCAGTATTTT	CASSERTSEADTQYF
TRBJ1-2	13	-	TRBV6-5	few	TGTGCCAGCACCTTTGATACAGGGATTGGCTACACCTTC	CASTFDTGIGYTF
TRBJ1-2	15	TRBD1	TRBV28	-	TGTGCCAGCAACAACCCTACAGGGGTTAACTATGGCTACACCTTC	CASNNPTGVNYGYTF
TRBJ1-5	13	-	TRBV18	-	TGTGCCAGCTCAGCTGCAGGGGATCAGCCCCAGCATTTT	CASSAAGDQPQHF
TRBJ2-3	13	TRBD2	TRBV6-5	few	TGTGCCAGCCGTCCGGGAGGGACAGATACGCAGTATTTT	CASRPGGTDTQYF
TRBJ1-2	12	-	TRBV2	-	TGTGCCAGCAGCCGGGGGGGGTATGGCTACACCTTC	CASSRGGYGYTF
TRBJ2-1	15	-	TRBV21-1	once	TGTGCCAGCACCGACGGGACGGAGGGCTACAATGAGCAGTTCTTC	CASTDGTEGYNEQFF
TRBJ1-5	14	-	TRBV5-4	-	TGTGCCAGCAGCTTACAGGGTTACAATCAGCCCCAGCATTTT	CASSLQGYNQPQHF
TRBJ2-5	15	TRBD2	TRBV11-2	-	TGTGCCAGCAGCTTTGGGACTAGCGGGAGGGAGACCCAGTACTTC	CASSFGTSGRETQYF
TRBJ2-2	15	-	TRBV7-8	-	TGTGCCAGCAACCTTGGGGGCCCTGTACCCGGGGAGCTGTTTTTT	CASNLGGPVPGELFF
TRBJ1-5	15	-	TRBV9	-	TGTGCCAGCAGCCCCCGGGCAGGATACAATCAGCCCCAGCATTTT	CASSPRAGYNQPQHF
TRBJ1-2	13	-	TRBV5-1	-	TGCGCCAGCAGCTCCGACCCGAACTATGGCTACACCTTC	CASSSDPNYGYTF
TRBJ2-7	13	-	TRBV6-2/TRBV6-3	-	TGTGCCAGCAGCCCTGACACATCCTACGAGCAGTACTTC	CASSPDTSYEQYF
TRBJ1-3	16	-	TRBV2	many	TGTGCCAGCAGTGAGGTTAAGGGAATGAGTGGAAACACCATATATTTT	CASSEVKGMSGNTIYF